This passage covers 30 T cell receptor beta chains from one sample sequenced in a study of response to subunit inactivated influenza vaccine. Each CDR3 protein is one row after TCRdb ran MiXCR on the RT-PCR reads. Of fewer than 750,000 distinct CDR3 sequences listed, 13% to 15% are singletons. Sequences were derived from PBMCs from blood, sampled 11 to 12 days after vaccination. These receptors were collected from a man in his fifties who received an inactivated influenza vaccine.

This clonotype was detected many times. The J gene is TRBJ2-2, the V gene TRBV6-2 or TRBV6-3; a weak D match, TRBD2 (6 bases). In germline, CDR1 is MNHEY, CDR2 SVGEGT. The V end lost 2 bases, the J end lost 3 bases, and 13 bases lay between the germline ends. The CDR3 is 16 amino acids. CDR3 region: CASSYPRGGDTGELFF. CDR3 nucleotides: TGTGCCAGCAGTTACCCCCGTGGCGGGGACACCGGGGAGCTGTTTTTT.

This clonotype was counted between two and nine times. The gene calls are TRBV20-1 and TRBJ2-7; unclear D gene. The CDR3 has 12 amino acids. Germline loops: CDR1 DFQATT, CDR2 SNEGSKA (reference sequence). V lost 3 bases to trimming and J lost 3 bases, with 9 bases between them. The CDR3 loop is CSASSSNYEQYF. Here the CDR3 DNA reads TGCAGTGCTAGTTCCTCTAACTACGAGCAGTACTTC.

This clonotype was picked up a small number of times. The chain uses TRBV9 and TRBJ2-4; TRBD2 aligns across 12 bases. CDR1 is SGDLS and CDR2 is YYNGEE in the germline V gene. This CDR3 region has 15 residues. After removal of 2 bases from V and 8 bases from J, the junction contained 5 bases not matched to a gene. DNA of the CDR3: TGTGCCAGCAGCGTGCTAGCGGGAGGGCAGGACATTCAGTACTTC. Its protein product is CASSVLAGGQDIQYF.

This clonotype was observed at least ten times. The chain links TRBV12-3 or TRBV12-4 to TRBJ2-7; TRBD1 matches 9 bases. J lost 6 bases, V lost 7 bases, and 13 bases had no gene match. The CDR3 length is 15 residues. Written as DNA, the CDR3 is TGTGCCAGCAATTCACCGGGACAGGGAACTTTCGAGCAGTACTTC. Its translation is CASNSPGQGTFEQYF.

This clonotype showed up just a few times. The genes are TRBV16 and TRBJ1-5; 7 bases fit TRBD1. The CDR3 loop spans 16 amino acids. The germline V gene encodes CDR1 KGHSY and CDR2 FQNENV. J gave up 1 base and V 2 bases, and 5 bases lay outside the gene matches. CDR3 bases: TGTGCCAGCAGCCAAGCACAGGGGATGAGCAATCAGCCCCAGCATTTT. Translated: CASSQAQGMSNQPQHF.

This clonotype was observed at least ten times. This chain links TRBV20-1 with TRBJ2-4, with no clear D. Trimming shortened V by 8 bases and J by 0 bases, and 17 bases separated the two germline ends. This CDR3 region has 15 residues. CDR1 and CDR2 (germline): DFQATT, SNEGSKA (reference sequence). The CDR3 is CSPLSSTLAKNIQYF. In nucleotides, the CDR3 is TGCAGTCCGTTGAGTTCCACTCTAGCCAAAAACATTCAGTACTTC.

The DNA for the CDR3 is TGTGCCAGCAACCCCGGGGACAGGGCCACCGAGCAGTACTTC. This encodes CASNPGDRATEQYF. The chain couples TRBV7-9 to TRBJ2-7, with 9 bases aligning to TRBD1. In germline, CDR1 is SEHNR, CDR2 FQNEAQ (reference sequence). The CDR3 totals 14 residues. V dropped 7 bases and J dropped 6; count of bases not matched to a gene: 10.

The table lists this clonotype with many counts. This chain joins TRBV28 and TRBJ2-1; the match to TRBD2 covers 9 bases. Germline CDR1 reads MDHEN; CDR2 reads SYDVKM. The CDR3 loop spans 15 amino acids. After removal of 2 bases from V and 8 bases from J, the junction contained 7 bases not matched to a gene. CDR3 sequence (DNA): TGTGCCAGCAGTTTACAAGCGGGAGGAAGGCATGAGCAGTTCTTC. Its protein product is CASSLQAGGRHEQFF.

This clonotype has just a few counts. The chain links TRBV29-1 to TRBJ1-5; D might be TRBD1 (6 bases). The CDR3 loop spans 14 amino acids. CDR1 SQVTM and CDR2 ANQGSEA come from the germline V gene. V lost 3 bases and J 2 bases, leaving 11 bases between the germline ends. The CDR3 coding sequence is TGCAGCGTTGAGGTGGGGGCAGGCAATCAGCCCCAGCATTTT. Its protein product is CSVEVGAGNQPQHF.

This clonotype was detected a few times. The chain couples TRBV5-1 to TRBJ1-6; 7 bases are a match to TRBD1. The germline V gene encodes CDR1 SGHRS and CDR2 YFSETQ. J gave up 10 bases and V 7 bases, and 20 bases lay outside the gene matches. The CDR3 runs to 17 residues. CDR3 region: CASGESRGPGGGSPLHF. The CDR3 DNA reads TGCGCCAGCGGGGAATCAAGGGGGCCAGGTGGTGGCTCACCCCTCCACTTT.

The V gene is TRBV7-2, the J gene TRBJ2-7; 7 bases fit TRBD2. The trim removed 5 bases at V and 0 bases at J, leaving 7 bases unmatched. This CDR3 contains 15 residues. The germline V gene encodes CDR1 SGHTA and CDR2 FQGNSA. CDR3 protein: CASSPSRGSSYEQYF. The CDR3 DNA is TGTGCCAGCAGCCCATCTCGCGGGAGCTCCTACGAGCAGTACTTC.

This clonotype occurred a few times. V is TRBV5-1 and J is TRBJ1-2; possibly TRBD1 for D (6 bases). The ends were cut back, 0 bases at V and 12 bases at J, with 18 bases in the middle. The CDR3 covers 14 residues. Germline CDR1 is SGHRS and CDR2 is YFSETQ. This CDR3 reads CASSLATMAGVHTF. In DNA form, the CDR3 reads TGCGCCAGCAGCTTGGCCACTATGGCAGGGGTGCACACCTTC.

This clonotype was found many times. CDR3 in DNA: TGCAGTGCTAGACAGGGGGCAAGCTACGAGCAGTACTTC. It translates to CSARQGASYEQYF. This rearrangement joins TRBV20-1 to TRBJ2-7; 8 bases line up with TRBD1. V trimming: 2 bases; J trimming: 3 bases; junction bases outside the gene matches: 3. The CDR3 covers 13 residues. Germline CDR1 reads DFQATT; CDR2 reads SNEGSKA (reference sequence).

V usage is TRBV20-1 and J usage is TRBJ1-2; 9 nucleotides match TRBD1. V shed 0 bases, J shed 8 bases, and the junction held 7 bases outside the gene matches. The CDR3 extends over 14 amino acids. The V gene's germline CDR1 is DFQATT and CDR2 SNEGSKA (reference sequence). CDR3 nucleotide sequence: TGCAGTGCTAGAGATAAGGGACAGGGAGACGGCTACACCTTC. It yields the protein CSARDKGQGDGYTF.

Comment on this clonotype: No conserved phenylalanine or tryptophan ends this CDR3, so it is likely a read error. The CDR3: CASSLNNSPLHL. The CDR3 nucleotides read TGTGCCAGCAGCTTAAATAATTCACCCCTCCACCTT. V and J are TRBV7-8 and TRBJ1-6; D unresolved. V dropped 2 bases and J dropped 5 bases, with 1 base sitting between them. In germline, CDR1 is SGHVS, CDR2 FQNEAQ. The CDR3 is made up of 12 amino acids.

The J gene is TRBJ2-2, the V gene TRBV9; D unresolved. The V gene lost 9 bases and the J gene lost 4 bases, with 19 bases spanning the gap. CDR1 SGDLS and CDR2 YYNGEE come from the germline V gene. The CDR3 has 15 amino acids. The CDR3 DNA reads as TGTGCCACCTCCTCTGAGTCAGGTCCCACCGGGGAGCTGTTTTTT. Residues: CATSSESGPTGELFF.

The chain recombines TRBV5-1 with TRBJ2-7; 14 bases map to TRBD2. Germline V lookup: CDR1 SGHRS, CDR2 YFSETQ. This CDR3 region has 18 residues. V lost 2 bases and J lost 3; bases outside the gene matches: 10. The CDR3 region has the DNA TGCGCCAGCAGCTTTTCCGGGACTAGCGGGAGTCCCTTCTACGAGCAGTACTTC. Translation: CASSFSGTSGSPFYEQYF.

This clonotype was counted ten times or more. The V call is TRBV3-1, the J call TRBJ2-7; D is possibly TRBD2 (5 bases). Germline values: CDR1 LGHDT, CDR2 YNNKEL (reference sequence). The germline V and J ends were trimmed by 0 bases and 2 bases, with 8 bases remaining between them. This CDR3 comprises 14 residues. In DNA form, the CDR3 reads TGTGCCAGCAGCCAAGAGGTGAGGGCCTACGAGCAGTACTTC. It is translated as CASSQEVRAYEQYF.

The chain uses TRBV7-2 and TRBJ2-7; 7 nucleotides line up with TRBD2. Germline CDR1 is SGHTA and CDR2 is FQGNSA. The CDR3 totals 15 residues. V was pared by 1 base and J by 4 bases, with 7 bases of the junction left unmatched. The CDR3 region has the DNA TGTGCCAGCAGCTTAGGAGGGAGGGAGATTTACGAGCAGTACTTC. This encodes CASSLGGREIYEQYF.

This clonotype has ten or more counts. The CDR3 nucleotides are TGCGCCAGCAGCGTGGATGCCGGGACTAACTACAATGAGCAGTTCTTC. Its protein is CASSVDAGTNYNEQFF. The chain uses TRBV5-1 and TRBJ2-1, with TRBD2 matching over 7 bases. The V gene's germline CDR1 is SGHRS and CDR2 YFSETQ. V was pared by 4 bases and J by 3 bases, with 10 bases of the junction left unmatched. The CDR3 loop spans 16 amino acids.

As concerns this clonotype: The CDR3 carries no conserved terminal phenylalanine or tryptophan, so it likely arises from a read error. The DNA is omitted, as the CDR3 cannot be located on it reliably, and the CDR3 follows TCRdb's listing. The gene calls are TRBV12-3 or TRBV12-4 and TRBJ2-7. The CDR3 adds up to 12 amino acids, both ends counted. The CDR3 loop is CASSLTVQSPTL.

This clonotype was seen repeatedly, ten times or more. CDR3 bases: TGTGCCAGCAGCCTCCAACGGGATACGCAGTATTTT. It specifies CASSLQRDTQYF. This chain uses TRBV7-2 with TRBJ2-3; D unclear. The CDR3 is made up of 12 amino acids. The V gene lost 5 bases and the J gene lost 6 bases, with 9 bases spanning the gap. Germline V gene data show CDR1 as SGHTA and CDR2 as FQGNSA.

This clonotype turned up a few times. The chain uses TRBV18 and TRBJ2-5, with 7 positions matching TRBD1. V lost 1 base to trimming and J lost 5 bases; unmatched junction nucleotides: 7. Germline-derived CDR1 and CDR2 are KGHSH and LQKENI. The CDR3 runs 15 residues. The CDR3 region is CASSPQGGASETQYF. The CDR3 bases are TGTGCCAGCTCACCACAAGGGGGCGCATCGGAGACCCAGTACTTC.

This clonotype came up many times. V is TRBV2 and J is TRBJ2-1, with D possibly matching TRBD2 (7 bases). V shed 7 bases and J shed 7 bases, with 20 bases lying between them. CDR3 length: 15 residues. The V gene's germline CDR1 is SNHLY and CDR2 FYNNEI. The CDR3 reads CASTSRGAGGNEQFF. The CDR3 DNA is TGTGCCAGCACCTCCCGGGGGGCTGGGGGGAATGAGCAGTTCTTC.

The CDR3 DNA sequence: TGCGCCAGCAGCTTGGGTAGTGGCGCGTACTCCTACAATGAGCAGTTCTTC. This codes for CASSLGSGAYSYNEQFF. The chain carries TRBV5-1 and TRBJ2-1, with D unclear. The CDR3 consists of 17 residues. Germline values: CDR1 SGHRS, CDR2 YFSETQ. V shed 0 bases and J shed 0 bases, with 13 bases lying between them. Full variable domain (rest looked up from reference TRBV5-1 and TRBJ2-1): KAGVTQTPRYLIKTRGQQVTLSCSPISGHRSVSWYQQTPGQGLQFLFEYFSETQRNKGNFPGRFSGRQFSNSRSEMNVSTLELGDSALYLCASSLGSGAYSYNEQFFGPGTRLTVL.

This clonotype turned up a few times. The V call is TRBV7-9, the J call TRBJ2-2, with 10 nucleotides matching TRBD2. V was clipped by 4 bases and J by 5 bases; unmatched bases: 10. CDR1 is SEHNR and CDR2 is FQNEAQ in the germline V gene (reference sequence). The CDR3 runs 17 residues. CDR3 sequence reads: CASSSGLAVFVTGELFF. The DNA of the CDR3 is TGTGCCAGCAGCTCCGGACTAGCGGTGTTTGTAACCGGGGAGCTGTTTTTT.

This clonotype occurred a few times. V usage is TRBV6-5 and J usage is TRBJ1-1, with no clear D. Trimming pared 4 bases from V and 7 bases from J, leaving 13 bases between. Germline V gives CDR1 MNHEY, CDR2 SVGAGI. The CDR3 contains 13 residues. The CDR3 here is CASSSYDWGEAFF. As DNA, the CDR3 is TGTGCCAGCAGTTCTTACGATTGGGGTGAAGCTTTCTTT.

This clonotype has a handful of counts. The rearrangement uses TRBV28 and TRBJ1-1, with 7 bases matching TRBD1. J gave up 12 bases and V 7 bases, and 5 bases lay outside the gene matches. CDR3 length: 10 residues. CDR1 is MDHEN and CDR2 is SYDVKM in the germline V gene. The CDR3 loop reads CASTRQGTFF. DNA of the CDR3: TGTGCCAGCACCCGACAGGGTACTTTCTTT.

The chain carries TRBV2 and TRBJ2-1; no firm D call. Germline V CDR1 and CDR2: SNHLY, FYNNEI. Trimming took off 7 bases at V and 8 bases at J, with 12 bases between the two ends. This CDR3 has 12 residues. The CDR3 DNA follows: TGTGCCAGCAAGGGCAGCCCTCATGAGCAGTTCTTC. It is translated as CASKGSPHEQFF.

The chain recombines TRBV29-1 with TRBJ2-1; TRBD2 aligns across 10 bases. The germline CDR1 and CDR2 sequences are SQVTM and ANQGSEA. The CDR3 extends over 16 amino acids. V was pared by 4 bases and J by 6 bases, with 12 bases of the junction left unmatched. The CDR3 region is CSVVVGSLAGVNEQFF. For the CDR3, the DNA is TGCAGCGTTGTTGTGGGTTCCCTAGCGGGAGTCAATGAGCAGTTCTTC.